This TCR beta chain was recorded in a study of blood T cell repertoires in COVID-19. Whole-study context: Whether acute or convalescent, the COVID-19 samples came from the United States, Italy and Spain. T cells, B-cell-depleted T cells, or PBMCs supplied cDNA or gDNA.

Methods used by the authors: Reference gene primer amplification gave estimated nucleated cell counts. Assay: immunoSEQ multiplex PCR; the TCRdb copy retains only in-frame clones and omits some. V, J and clone size derive from that table, while D and trimming were established from the DNA sequence. This table holds roughly 42,000 clones, 79% found once. The CDR3 contains 13 residues. The germline V gene encodes CDR1 LNHDA and CDR2 SQIVND (reference sequence). Deletions cut 1 base from V and 4 bases from J, with 8 bases between. By share, this clone ranks as medium-sized. The source material was peripheral blood. This TCR was sampled from a woman of 80 years or more with acute or convalescent COVID-19. The chain recombines TRBV19 with TRBJ2-7; a weak D match, TRBD2 (5 bases). CDR3 protein: CASSIAGLYEQYF. CDR3 sequence (DNA): TGTGCCAGTAGTATAGCGGGATTGTACGAGCAGTACTTC.